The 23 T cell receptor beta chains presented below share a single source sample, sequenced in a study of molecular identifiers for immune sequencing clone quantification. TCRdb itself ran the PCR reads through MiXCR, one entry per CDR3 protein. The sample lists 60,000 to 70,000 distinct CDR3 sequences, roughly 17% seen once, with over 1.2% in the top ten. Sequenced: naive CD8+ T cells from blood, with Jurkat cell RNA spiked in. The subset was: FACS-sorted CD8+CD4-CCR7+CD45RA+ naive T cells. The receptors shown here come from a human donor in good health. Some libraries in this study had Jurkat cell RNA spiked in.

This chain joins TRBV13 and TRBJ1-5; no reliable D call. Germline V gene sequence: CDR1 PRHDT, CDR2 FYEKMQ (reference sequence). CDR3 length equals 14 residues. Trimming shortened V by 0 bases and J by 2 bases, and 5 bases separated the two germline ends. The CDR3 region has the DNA TGTGCCAGCAGCTTAGGACTGGGCAATCAGCCCCAGCATTTT. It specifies CASSLGLGNQPQHF.

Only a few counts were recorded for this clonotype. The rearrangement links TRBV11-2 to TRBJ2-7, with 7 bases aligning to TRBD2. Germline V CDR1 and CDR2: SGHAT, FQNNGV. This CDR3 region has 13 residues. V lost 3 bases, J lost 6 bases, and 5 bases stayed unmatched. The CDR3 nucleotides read TGTGCCAGCAGCTTTCGGACTAGGAGCGAGCAGTACTTC. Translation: CASSFRTRSEQYF.

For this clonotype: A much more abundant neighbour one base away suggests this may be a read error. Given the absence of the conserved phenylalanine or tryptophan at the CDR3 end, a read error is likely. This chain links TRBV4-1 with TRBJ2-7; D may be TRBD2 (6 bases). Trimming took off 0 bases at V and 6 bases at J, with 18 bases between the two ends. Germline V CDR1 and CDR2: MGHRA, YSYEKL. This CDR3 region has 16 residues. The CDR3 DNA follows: TGCGCCAGCAGCCAAGATTTTGCGGGATGGGGTGGCGAGCAGTACTCC. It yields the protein CASSQDFAGWGGEQYS.

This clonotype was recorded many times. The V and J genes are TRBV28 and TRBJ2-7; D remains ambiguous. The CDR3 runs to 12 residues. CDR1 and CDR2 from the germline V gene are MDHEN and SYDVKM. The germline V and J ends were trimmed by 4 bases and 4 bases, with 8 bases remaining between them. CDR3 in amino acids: CASSSPGYEQYF. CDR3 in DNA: TGTGCCAGCAGTTCCCCTGGATACGAGCAGTACTTC.

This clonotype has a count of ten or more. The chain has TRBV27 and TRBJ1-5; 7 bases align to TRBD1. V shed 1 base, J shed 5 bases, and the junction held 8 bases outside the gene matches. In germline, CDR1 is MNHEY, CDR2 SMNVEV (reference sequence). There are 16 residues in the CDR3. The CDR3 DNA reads TGTGCCAGCAGTTTATTAGGGGAAGGGGGCCATCAGCCCCAGCATTTT. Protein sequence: CASSLLGEGGHQPQHF.

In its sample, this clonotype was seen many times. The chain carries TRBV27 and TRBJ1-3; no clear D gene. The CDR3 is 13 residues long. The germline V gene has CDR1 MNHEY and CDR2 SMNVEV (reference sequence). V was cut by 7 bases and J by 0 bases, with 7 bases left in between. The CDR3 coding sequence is TGTGCCAGCACCTTTTTCTCTGGAAACACCATATATTTT. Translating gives CASTFFSGNTIYF.

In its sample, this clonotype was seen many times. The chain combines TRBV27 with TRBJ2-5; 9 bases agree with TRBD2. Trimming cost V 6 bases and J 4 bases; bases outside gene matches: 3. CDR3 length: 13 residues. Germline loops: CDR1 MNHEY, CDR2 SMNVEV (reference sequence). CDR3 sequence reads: CASSFSGRETQYF. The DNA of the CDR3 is TGTGCCAGCAGCTTTAGCGGGAGAGAGACCCAGTACTTC.

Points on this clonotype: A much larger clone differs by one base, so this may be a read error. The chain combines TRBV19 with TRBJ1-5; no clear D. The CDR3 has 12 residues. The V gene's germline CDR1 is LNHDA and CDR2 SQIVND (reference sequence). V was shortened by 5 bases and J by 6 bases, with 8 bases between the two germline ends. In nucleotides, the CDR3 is TGTGCCAGTAGTCTTGTTAGTCAGCCCCAGCATTTT. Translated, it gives CASSLVSQPQHF. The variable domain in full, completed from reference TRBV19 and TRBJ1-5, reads DGGITQSPKYLFRKEGQNVTLSCEQNLNHDAMYWYRQDPGQGLRLIYYSQIVNDFQKGDIAEGYSVSREKKESFPLTVTSAQKNPTAFYLCASSLVSQPQHFGDGTRLSIL.

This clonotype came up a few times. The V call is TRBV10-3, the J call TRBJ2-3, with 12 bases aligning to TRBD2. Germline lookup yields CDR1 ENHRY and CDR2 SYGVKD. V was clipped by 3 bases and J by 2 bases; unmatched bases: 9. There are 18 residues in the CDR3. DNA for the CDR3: TGTGCCATCAGTGACCCAAGGGGGACTAGCGGGCTCACAGATACGCAGTATTTT. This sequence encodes CAISDPRGTSGLTDTQYF.

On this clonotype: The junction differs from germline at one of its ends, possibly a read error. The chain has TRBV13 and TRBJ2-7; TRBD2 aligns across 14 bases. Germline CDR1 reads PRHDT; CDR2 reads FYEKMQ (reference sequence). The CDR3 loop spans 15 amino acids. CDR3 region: CACSQGLAGGYEQYF. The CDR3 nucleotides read TGTGCCTGCAGCCAAGGACTAGCGGGAGGCTACGAGCAGTACTTC.

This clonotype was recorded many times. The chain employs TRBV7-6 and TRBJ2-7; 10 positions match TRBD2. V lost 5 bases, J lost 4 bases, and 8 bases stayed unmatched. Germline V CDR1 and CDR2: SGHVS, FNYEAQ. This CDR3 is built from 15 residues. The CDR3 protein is CASSPGALAGYEQYF. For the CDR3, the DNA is TGTGCCAGCAGCCCAGGGGCACTAGCGGGGTACGAGCAGTACTTC.

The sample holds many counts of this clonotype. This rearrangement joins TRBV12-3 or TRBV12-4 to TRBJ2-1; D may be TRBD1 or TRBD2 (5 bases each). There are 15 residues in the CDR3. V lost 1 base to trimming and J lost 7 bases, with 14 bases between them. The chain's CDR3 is CASSLVRDPINEQFF. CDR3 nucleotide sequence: TGTGCCAGCAGTTTAGTCCGGGACCCGATTAATGAGCAGTTCTTC.

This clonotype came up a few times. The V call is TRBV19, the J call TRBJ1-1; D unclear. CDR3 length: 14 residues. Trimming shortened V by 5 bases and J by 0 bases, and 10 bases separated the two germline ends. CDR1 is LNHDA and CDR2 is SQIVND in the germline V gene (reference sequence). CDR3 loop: CASSLMSLNTEAFF. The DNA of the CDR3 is TGTGCCAGTAGTCTGATGTCTTTGAACACTGAAGCTTTCTTT.

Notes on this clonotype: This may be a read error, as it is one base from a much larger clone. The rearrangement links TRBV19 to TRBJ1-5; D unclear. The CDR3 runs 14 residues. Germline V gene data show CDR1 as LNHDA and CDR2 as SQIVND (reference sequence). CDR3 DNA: TGTGCCAGTAGTAAGGGTTATAGCAATCAGCCCCGGCATTTT. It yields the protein CASSKGYSNQPRHF.

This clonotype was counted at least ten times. CDR3: CASSQTGASGNTIYF. CDR3 sequence (DNA): TGTGCCAGCAGTCAGACAGGGGCCTCTGGAAACACCATATATTTT. This rearrangement joins TRBV6-5 to TRBJ1-3; 8 positions agree with TRBD1. This CDR3 comprises 15 residues. Germline V gives CDR1 MNHEY, CDR2 SVGAGI. The trim removed 5 bases at V and 0 bases at J, leaving 3 bases unmatched.

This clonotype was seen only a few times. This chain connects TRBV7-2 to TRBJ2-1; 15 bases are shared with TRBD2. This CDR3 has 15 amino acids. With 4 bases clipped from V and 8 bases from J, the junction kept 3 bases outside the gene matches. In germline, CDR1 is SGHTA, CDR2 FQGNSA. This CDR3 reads CASSSGLAGGDEQFF. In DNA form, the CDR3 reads TGTGCCAGCAGCTCGGGACTAGCGGGAGGTGATGAGCAGTTCTTC.

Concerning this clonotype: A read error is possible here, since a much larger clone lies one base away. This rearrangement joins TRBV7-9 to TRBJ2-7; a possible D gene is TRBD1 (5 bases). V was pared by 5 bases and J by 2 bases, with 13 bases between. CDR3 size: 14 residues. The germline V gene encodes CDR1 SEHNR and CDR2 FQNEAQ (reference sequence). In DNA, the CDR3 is TGTGCCAGCAGCCAAAAAGGGGCTGCCTACGAGCAGTACTTC. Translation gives CASSQKGAAYEQYF.

The CDR3 DNA reads TGTGCCAGCAGCTTAGAGCTAGCAGTACAAGAGACCCAGTACTTC. Translation: CASSLELAVQETQYF. This sequence joins TRBV7-9 and TRBJ2-5, with D possibly being TRBD2 (5 bases). V was pared by 1 base and J by 2 bases, with 11 bases between. Germline values: CDR1 SEHNR, CDR2 FQNEAQ (reference sequence). CDR3 length: 15 residues.

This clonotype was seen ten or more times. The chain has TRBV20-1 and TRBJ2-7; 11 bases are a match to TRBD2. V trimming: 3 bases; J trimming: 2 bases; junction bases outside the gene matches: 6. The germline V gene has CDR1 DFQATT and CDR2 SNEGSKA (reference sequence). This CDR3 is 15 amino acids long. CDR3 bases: TGCAGTGCTAGGATACTAGCGGGGGCCACCTACGAGCAGTACTTC. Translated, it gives CSARILAGATYEQYF.

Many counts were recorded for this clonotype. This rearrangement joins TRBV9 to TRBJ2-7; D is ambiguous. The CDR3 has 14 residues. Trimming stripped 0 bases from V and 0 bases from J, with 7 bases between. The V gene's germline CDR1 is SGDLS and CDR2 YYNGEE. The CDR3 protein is CASSVDWISYEQYF. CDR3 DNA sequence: TGTGCCAGCAGCGTAGACTGGATCTCCTACGAGCAGTACTTC.

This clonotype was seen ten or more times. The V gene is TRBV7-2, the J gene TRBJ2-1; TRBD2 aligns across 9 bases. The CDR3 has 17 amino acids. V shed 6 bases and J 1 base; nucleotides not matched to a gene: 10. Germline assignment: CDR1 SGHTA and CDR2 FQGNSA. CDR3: CASRPPSSGDSYNEQFF. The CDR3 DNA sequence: TGTGCCAGCAGGCCACCCTCTAGCGGGGATTCCTACAATGAGCAGTTCTTC.

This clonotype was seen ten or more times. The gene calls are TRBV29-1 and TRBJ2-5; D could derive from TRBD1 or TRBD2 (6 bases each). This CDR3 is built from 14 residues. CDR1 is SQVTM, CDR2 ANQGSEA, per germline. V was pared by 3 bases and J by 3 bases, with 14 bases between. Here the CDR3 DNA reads TGCAGCGTTGACCCGGGGGCCTATAAAGAGACCCAGTACTTC. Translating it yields CSVDPGAYKETQYF.

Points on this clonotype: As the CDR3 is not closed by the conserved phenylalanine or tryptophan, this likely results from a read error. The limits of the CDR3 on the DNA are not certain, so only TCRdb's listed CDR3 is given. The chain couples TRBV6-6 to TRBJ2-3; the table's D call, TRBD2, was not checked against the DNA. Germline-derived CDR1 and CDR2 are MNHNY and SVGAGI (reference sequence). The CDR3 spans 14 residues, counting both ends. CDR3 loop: CSTQGPLAGLPPYC.